This entry lists 28 T cell receptor beta chains sequenced from one sample in a study of control samples from healthy donors and cancer patients. Profiling relied on immunoSEQ multiplex PCR, and the TCRdb table lists in-frame clones only, not all of them. The sample holds approximately 100,000 clones, about 84% seen once. The sequenced sample consisted of blood. All receptors come from a middle-aged woman in good health.

The V and J genes are TRBV4-3 and TRBJ1-4, with a possible D match to TRBD1 (5 bases). The CDR3 loop spans 14 amino acids. Germline-derived CDR1 and CDR2 are LGHNA and YSLEER. V lost 1 base to trimming and J lost 7 bases, with 10 bases between them. Written as DNA, the CDR3 is TGCGCCAGCAGCCAAGTAGCGAGGGGTGAAAAACTGTTTTTT. Translated: CASSQVARGEKLFF.

The chain has TRBV10-3 and TRBJ2-2; a weak D match, TRBD1 (5 bases). This CDR3 is built from 14 residues. Germline CDR1 is ENHRY and CDR2 is SYGVKD. The CDR3 loop reads CAPRWGADTGELFF. CDR3 bases: TGTGCTCCCAGGTGGGGCGCGGACACCGGGGAGCTGTTTTTT.

J is TRBJ1-2 and V is TRBV29-1; no clear D gene. The germline V gene encodes CDR1 SQVTM and CDR2 ANQGSEA. V lost 4 bases to trimming and J lost 6 bases, with 9 bases between them. The CDR3 loop spans 11 amino acids. CDR3 bases: TGCAGCGTTGTTTGGAGCAATGGCTACACCTTC. This sequence encodes CSVVWSNGYTF. Full variable domain (outside the CDR3, taken from reference TRBV29-1 and TRBJ1-2): SAVISQKPSRDICQRGTSLTIQCQVDSQVTMMFWYRQQPGQSLTLIATANQGSEATYESGFVIDKFPISRPNLTFSTLTVSNMSPEDSSIYLCSVVWSNGYTFGSGTRLTVV.

The gene calls are TRBV19 and TRBJ2-7, with 7 positions matching TRBD1. The germline gives CDR1 LNHDA, CDR2 SQIVND (reference sequence). The CDR3 loop spans 15 amino acids. The V gene end was trimmed by 4 bases and the J gene end by 1 base; junction bases not matched to a gene: 7. The CDR3 DNA reads as TGTGCCAGTAGTAACGGACAGGCCTCTTCCTACGAGCAGTACTTC. Its protein product is CASSNGQASSYEQYF.

The chain links TRBV4-3 to TRBJ1-4; possibly TRBD1 for D (5 bases). The CDR3 sequence is 13 residues long. Trimming left V 0 bases short and J 9 bases short, with 8 bases between. The germline V gene encodes CDR1 LGHNA and CDR2 YSLEER. The DNA for the CDR3 is TGCGCCAGCAGCCAAGAGGGGACGCAAAAACTGTTTTTT. This codes for CASSQEGTQKLFF.

The chain combines TRBV19 with TRBJ2-7; D unresolved. The V end lost 2 bases, the J end lost 3 bases, and 14 bases lay between the germline ends. CDR1 is LNHDA, CDR2 SQIVND, per germline (reference sequence). The CDR3 is made up of 15 amino acids. The CDR3: CASSINPDGYYEQYF. In DNA form, the CDR3 reads TGTGCCAGTAGTATAAATCCTGACGGATACTACGAGCAGTACTTC.

This chain joins TRBV5-1 and TRBJ1-6; a weak D match, TRBD1 (6 bases). Trimming left V 0 bases short and J 10 bases short, with 14 bases between. Germline V gene lookup returns CDR1 SGHRS and CDR2 YFSETQ. The CDR3 is made up of 15 amino acids. The CDR3 sequence is CASSLEQGRSSPLHF. CDR3 coding DNA: TGCGCCAGCAGCTTGGAACAGGGAAGGAGCTCACCCCTCCACTTT.

J is TRBJ2-3 and V is TRBV9; D may be TRBD1 (6 bases). The CDR3 covers 13 residues. Germline CDR1 and CDR2: SGDLS and YYNGEE. Trimming pared 3 bases from V and 8 bases from J, leaving 13 bases between. Written as DNA, the CDR3 is TGTGCCAGCAGCGCCAAAATACAGGGTACGCAGTATTTT. Protein sequence: CASSAKIQGTQYF.

The gene calls are TRBV19 and TRBJ2-1, with TRBD2 matching over 7 bases. V lost 9 bases to trimming and J lost 1 base; unmatched junction nucleotides: 6. The germline CDR1 and CDR2 sequences are LNHDA and SQIVND (reference sequence). The CDR3 has 14 residues. The DNA for the CDR3 is TGTGCCAGCAGTGGGGGGGGATCCTACAATGAGCAGTTCTTC. Protein product: CASSGGGSYNEQFF. The full variable domain, its missing parts supplied by reference TRBV19 and TRBJ2-1, is DGGITQSPKYLFRKEGQNVTLSCEQNLNHDAMYWYRQDPGQGLRLIYYSQIVNDFQKGDIAEGYSVSREKKESFPLTVTSAQKNPTAFYLCASSGGGSYNEQFFGPGTRLTVL.

This chain uses TRBV3-1 (or the pseudogene TRBV3-2) with TRBJ2-3; the D is unclear. V dropped 5 bases and J dropped 1 base, with 19 bases sitting between them. The V gene's germline CDR1 is LGHDT and CDR2 YNNKEL (reference sequence). This CDR3 spans 17 amino acids. CDR3 bases: TGTGCCAGCAGCAAGACCGGACCCGGCCCGGGCACAGATACGCAGTATTTT. Its translation is CASSKTGPGPGTDTQYF.

Of note for this clone: The junction and the germline gene differ at one end; a read error may be behind it. The chain carries TRBV5-1 and TRBJ1-1; the D gene is possibly TRBD1 (5 bases). This CDR3 is built from 16 residues. In germline, CDR1 is SGHRS, CDR2 YFSETQ. Written as DNA, the CDR3 is TGCGCCGGCAGCTTGGAATATTTGAGGGGTTGGACTGAAGCTTTCTTT. Its translation is CAGSLEYLRGWTEAFF. Together with reference TRBV5-1 and TRBJ1-1, the CDR3 gives the full variable domain: KAGVTQTPRYLIKTRGQQVTLSCSPISGHRSVSWYQQTPGQGLQFLFEYFSETQRNKGNFPGRFSGRQFSNSRSEMNVSTLELGDSALYLCAGSLEYLRGWTEAFFGQGTRLTVV.

The chain recombines TRBV9 with TRBJ2-3; 8 bases match TRBD2. Looked up from germline, CDR1 is SGDLS and CDR2 is YYNGEE. This CDR3 region has 14 residues. The trim removed 3 bases at V and 5 bases at J, leaving 5 bases unmatched. As DNA, the CDR3 is TGTGCCAGCAGCGCCTCCGGGGGGGAAGATACGCAGTATTTT. This gives the protein CASSASGGEDTQYF.

The chain employs TRBV14 and TRBJ1-2; 7 nucleotides agree with TRBD1. This CDR3 region has 13 residues. Germline-derived CDR1 and CDR2 are SGHDN and FVKESK. V shed 6 bases, J shed 6 bases, and the junction held 7 bases outside the gene matches. The CDR3 DNA is TGTGCCAGCAGTCGGGCAGGGGGAGATGGCTACACCTTC. This encodes CASSRAGGDGYTF.

The J gene is TRBJ1-2, the V gene TRBV30; 7 bases map to TRBD1. Germline values: CDR1 GTSNPN, CDR2 SVGIG (reference sequence). This CDR3 region has 13 residues. V shed 2 bases and J 8 bases; nucleotides not matched to a gene: 8. For the CDR3, the DNA is TGTGCCTGGAGTAGTAACAGGGGATCAGGCTACACCTTC. Residues: CAWSSNRGSGYTF.

The CDR3 DNA follows: TGTGCCAGCAGCTTAGTTAGGGGGGGAGAGTCACATCAGCCCCAGCATTTT. This codes for CASSLVRGGESHQPQHF. The rearrangement joins TRBV7-2 to TRBJ1-5; TRBD1 might be the D (6 bases). The V end was cut by 1 base, the J end by 5 bases, with 18 bases between. The germline V gene has CDR1 SGHTA and CDR2 FQGNSA. The CDR3 sequence is 17 residues long.

This rearrangement joins TRBV15 to TRBJ2-1; D unresolved. Germline CDR1 reads LNHNV; CDR2 reads YYDKDF (reference sequence). Trimming stripped 3 bases from V and 4 bases from J, with 7 bases between. This CDR3 is built from 13 residues. CDR3 region: CATSRGSYNEQFF. Written as DNA, the CDR3 is TGTGCCACCAGCAGGGGATCATACAATGAGCAGTTCTTC.

The chain carries TRBV10-1 and TRBJ2-5, with 8 bases aligning to TRBD1. Looked up from germline, CDR1 is WNHNN and CDR2 is SYGVQD (reference sequence). V lost 3 bases, J lost 2 bases, and 2 bases stayed unmatched. The CDR3 spans 14 residues. The DNA of the CDR3 is TGCGCCAGCAGTGAAGGGACAGGTCAAGAGACCCAGTACTTC. Translation gives CASSEGTGQETQYF.

This clone is classed as medium-sized (0.01 to 0.1%). The CDR3 DNA follows: TGTGCCAGCAGCTTAAATAGCGGGGGGAACACCGGGGAGCTGTTTTTT. Protein sequence: CASSLNSGGNTGELFF. V gene TRBV7-2 combines with J gene TRBJ2-2; the match to TRBD2 covers 9 bases. After removal of 2 bases from V and 1 base from J, the junction contained 2 bases not matched to a gene. CDR3 length: 16 amino acids. The V gene's germline CDR1 is SGHTA and CDR2 FQGNSA.

This chain connects TRBV12-3 or TRBV12-4 to TRBJ1-1; the D is unclear. V shed 4 bases and J shed 7 bases, with 13 bases lying between them. The CDR3 has 13 amino acids. The CDR3 DNA follows: TGTGCCAGCAGTTCCCAAACCCACAGTGAAGCTTTCTTT. Protein: CASSSQTHSEAFF.

The chain links TRBV6-4 to TRBJ2-1, with 14 bases matching TRBD2. The V and J ends lost 0 bases and 8 bases, in that order; junction bases with no gene match: 3. The V gene's germline CDR1 is MRHNA and CDR2 SNTAGT. The CDR3 has 16 residues. The CDR3 DNA reads TGTGCCAGCAGTGACTCGACTAGCGGGGGGGCCGATGAGCAGTTCTTC. Its protein product is CASSDSTSGGADEQFF.

This clone was seen a handful of times. This chain connects TRBV6-2 or TRBV6-3 to TRBJ2-1, with D tentatively TRBD1 or TRBD2 (5 bases each). CDR1 and CDR2 from the germline V gene are MNHEY and SVGEGT. V was shortened by 0 bases and J by 6 bases, with 15 bases between the two germline ends. The CDR3 runs 16 residues. DNA for the CDR3: TGTGCCAGCAGTTACTCGAGGGGTAATGTACGCAATGAGCAGTTCTTC. Protein sequence: CASSYSRGNVRNEQFF.

V gene TRBV5-6 combines with J gene TRBJ1-1; D possibly corresponds to TRBD1 (5 bases). Between the trimmed V and J ends, which lost 2 bases and 3 bases, there was a span of 8 bases. The CDR3 sequence is 13 residues long. The germline V gene encodes CDR1 SGHDT and CDR2 YYEEEE. In DNA, the CDR3 is TGTGCCAGCAGCTTAGGCAGGGACACTGAAGCTTTCTTT. Its protein is CASSLGRDTEAFF.

The CDR3: CAISDIGRDHTEAFF. The CDR3 region has the DNA TGTGCCATCAGTGATATCGGTAGGGACCACACTGAAGCTTTCTTT. V is TRBV10-3 and J is TRBJ1-1; D might be TRBD1 (5 bases). The CDR3 length is 15 residues. With 3 bases removed from V and 3 bases from J, the gap between germline ends came to 14 bases. Germline CDR1 is ENHRY and CDR2 is SYGVKD.

This chain connects TRBV5-1 to TRBJ2-2, with 8 bases aligning to TRBD1. This CDR3 region has 13 residues. CDR1 SGHRS and CDR2 YFSETQ come from the germline V gene. V was pared by 5 bases and J by 6 bases, with 3 bases of the junction left unmatched. The CDR3 DNA reads TGCGCCAGCAGTCAACAGGGGGCCGGGGAGCTGTTTTTT. Protein product: CASSQQGAGELFF.

This chain uses TRBV19 with TRBJ1-2, with a tentative D call TRBD1 (6 bases). CDR3 length: 16 amino acids. The V and J ends lost 7 bases and 2 bases respectively, with 20 bases between them. Germline V gene lookup returns CDR1 LNHDA and CDR2 SQIVND (reference sequence). DNA for the CDR3: TGTGCCAGTATGGGGGATGGGGGCGCAAAGAACTATGGCTACACCTTC. Its protein product is CASMGDGGAKNYGYTF.

Here the CDR3 DNA reads TGTGCCAGCTCACCACCTCGCTTAGACACTGAAGCTTTCTTT. This gives the protein CASSPPRLDTEAFF. The chain recombines TRBV18 with TRBJ1-1; D call uncertain. Germline CDR1 and CDR2: KGHSH and LQKENI. CDR3 length: 14 residues. V was cut by 0 bases and J by 3 bases, with 8 bases left in between. Filled out from reference TRBV18 and TRBJ1-1, the complete variable domain reads NAGVMQNPRHLVRRRGQEARLRCSPMKGHSHVYWYRQLPEEGLKFMVYLQKENIIDESGMPKERFSAEFPKEGPSILRIQQVVRGDSAAYFCASSPPRLDTEAFFGQGTRLTVV.

The gene calls are TRBV5-6 and TRBJ1-6; 8 nucleotides agree with TRBD1. CDR3 length: 14 residues. In germline, CDR1 is SGHDT, CDR2 YYEEEE. Trimming took 3 bases from V and 7 from J; bases not matched to a gene: 3. Here the CDR3 reads CASSSDRENSPLHF. CDR3 sequence (DNA): TGTGCCAGCAGCTCGGACAGGGAGAATTCACCCCTCCACTTT.

This clone was recorded only once. The rearrangement links TRBV6-5 to TRBJ1-5; 8 bases agree with TRBD1. Trimming took 4 bases from V and 7 from J; bases not matched to a gene: 6. Germline V CDR1 and CDR2: MNHEY, SVGAGI. This CDR3 region has 14 residues. The CDR3 sequence is CASSSRGQGQPQHF. Written as DNA, the CDR3 is TGTGCCAGCAGTTCCAGGGGGCAGGGGCAGCCCCAGCATTTT.